Given below is one TCR beta chain in context. Methods used by the authors: Cell counts per sample came from amplifying reference gene primers. TCRdb keeps only in-frame clones here, not all; method: immunoSEQ multiplex PCR. V and J calls plus clone size are reproduced from that table; the DNA served to infer D and trimming. Here the sample spans under 300,000 clones, about 83% being singletons. The data are from a study of blood T cell repertoires in COVID-19. At the level of the study: Specimens from acute and convalescent COVID-19 originated in the United States, Italy and Spain. The analysed material was cDNA or gDNA that came from T cells, B-cell-depleted T cells, or PBMCs.

Trimming took off 5 bases at V and 2 bases at J, with 6 bases between the two ends. CDR1 is SQVTM, CDR2 ANQGSEA, per germline. This CDR3 comprises 11 residues. The sequenced material came from peripheral blood. The chain combines TRBV29-1 with TRBJ2-5; no definite D call. The clonotype was recovered from a human donor in a cohort sampled during active COVID-19. The CDR3 bases are TGCAGCGTTTCAGAACAAGAGACCCAGTACTTC. This translates into CSVSEQETQYF.